The clone carrying this T cell receptor (beta chain) was counted only a few times. Its antigen remains unidentified. The read is 3 residues too short to cover the CDR3 end, so that end is filled in from the germline J gene. Reduced serum IgG, IgA and/or IgM plus specific antibody deficiency defined CVID. Aged about 9 to 64 years, CVID subjects averaged about 42 years old. Patients and controls were mostly of Caucasian heritage. TCRdb's copy holds only in-frame clones and misses some; the assay was immunoSEQ multiplex PCR. The table lists around 19,000 clones, with no singletons. This sample was taken from a study of T cell clonality in common variable immunodeficiency. The study's findings and limits: CVID subjects showed higher TCRbeta clonality than healthy controls. Fewer deletions and N-nucleotide insertions were reportedly seen in common variable immunodeficiency TCR beta sequences.

CDR1 and CDR2 (germline): SGHTA, FQGNSA. The V end was cut by 3 bases, the J end by 5 bases, with 13 bases between. This CDR3 spans 14 amino acids. Sequenced input: peripheral blood mononuclear cells. The clonotype comes from a human donor with common variable immunodeficiency. The V gene is TRBV7-2, the J gene TRBJ2-5, with D maybe TRBD2 (5 bases). The CDR3 bases that were read are TGTGCCAGCAGCTTCGGACTGGGTCGGGAGACC. It translates to CASSFGLGRET. The entire CDR3 reads CASSFGLGRETQYF.